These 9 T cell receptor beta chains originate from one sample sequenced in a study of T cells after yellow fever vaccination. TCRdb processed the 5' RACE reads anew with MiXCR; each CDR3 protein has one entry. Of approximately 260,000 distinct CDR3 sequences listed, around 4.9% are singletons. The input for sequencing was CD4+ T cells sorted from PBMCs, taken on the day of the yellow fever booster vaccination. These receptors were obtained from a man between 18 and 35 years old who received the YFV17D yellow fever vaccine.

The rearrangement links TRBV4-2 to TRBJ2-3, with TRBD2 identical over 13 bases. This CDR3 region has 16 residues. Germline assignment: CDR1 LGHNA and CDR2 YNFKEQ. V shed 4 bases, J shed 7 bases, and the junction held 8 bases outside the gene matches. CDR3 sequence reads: CASSLRTSGGAHTQYF. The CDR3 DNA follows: TGTGCCAGCAGCCTCAGAACTAGCGGGGGGGCACATACGCAGTATTTT.

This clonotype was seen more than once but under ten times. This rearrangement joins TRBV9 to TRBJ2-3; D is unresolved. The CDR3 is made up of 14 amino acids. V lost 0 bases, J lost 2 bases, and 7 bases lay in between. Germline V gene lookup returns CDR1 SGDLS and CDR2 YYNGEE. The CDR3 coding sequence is TGTGCCAGCAGCGTAGTCCAGCTCACAGATACGCAGTATTTT. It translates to CASSVVQLTDTQYF. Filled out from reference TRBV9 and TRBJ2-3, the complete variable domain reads DSGVTQTPKHLITATGQRVTLRCSPRSGDLSVYWYQQSLDQGLQFLIQYYNGEERAKGNILERFSAQQFPDLHSELNLSSLELGDSALYFCASSVVQLTDTQYFGPGTRLTVL.

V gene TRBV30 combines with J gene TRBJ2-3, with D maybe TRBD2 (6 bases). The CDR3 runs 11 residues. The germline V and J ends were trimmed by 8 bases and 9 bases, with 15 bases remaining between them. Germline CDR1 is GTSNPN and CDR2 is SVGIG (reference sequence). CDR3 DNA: TGTGCCATCCGACCGGGGGAGACGCAGTATTTT. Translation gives CAIRPGETQYF.

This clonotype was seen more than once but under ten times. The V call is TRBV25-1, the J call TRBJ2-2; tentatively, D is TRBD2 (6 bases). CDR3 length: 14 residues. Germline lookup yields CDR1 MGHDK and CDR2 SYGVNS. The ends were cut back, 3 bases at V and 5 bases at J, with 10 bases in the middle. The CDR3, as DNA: TGTGCCAGCAGTGAGGAGGGGTCAACCGGGGAGCTGTTTTTT. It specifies CASSEEGSTGELFF.

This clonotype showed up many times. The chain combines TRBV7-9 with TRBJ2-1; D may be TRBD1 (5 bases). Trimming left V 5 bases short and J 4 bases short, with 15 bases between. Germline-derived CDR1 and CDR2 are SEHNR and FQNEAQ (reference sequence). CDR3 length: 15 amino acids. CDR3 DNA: TGTGCCAGCAGCCCCCGACTTGGGGCTTACAATGAGCAGTTCTTC. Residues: CASSPRLGAYNEQFF.

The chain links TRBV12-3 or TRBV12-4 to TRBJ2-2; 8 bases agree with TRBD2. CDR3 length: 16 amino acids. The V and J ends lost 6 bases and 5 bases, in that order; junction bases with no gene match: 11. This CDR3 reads CASSHRAGVKTGELFF. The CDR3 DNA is TGTGCCAGCAGCCACCGAGCGGGGGTTAAGACCGGGGAGCTGTTTTTT.

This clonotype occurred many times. The CDR3 region has the DNA TGCGCCAGCAGCACCCGGGACTTACAAGAGACCCAGTACTTC. Its protein is CASSTRDLQETQYF. The V call is TRBV5-1, the J call TRBJ2-5, with D perhaps matching TRBD2 (6 bases). The V and J ends lost 4 bases and 2 bases respectively, with 12 bases between them. The CDR3 is 14 residues long. Germline assignment: CDR1 SGHRS and CDR2 YFSETQ.

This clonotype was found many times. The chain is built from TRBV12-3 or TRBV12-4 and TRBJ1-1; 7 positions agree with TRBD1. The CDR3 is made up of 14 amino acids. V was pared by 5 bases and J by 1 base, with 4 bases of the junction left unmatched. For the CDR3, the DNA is TGTGCCAGCAGTATTCGGACAGGGAACACTGAAGCTTTCTTT. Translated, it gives CASSIRTGNTEAFF.

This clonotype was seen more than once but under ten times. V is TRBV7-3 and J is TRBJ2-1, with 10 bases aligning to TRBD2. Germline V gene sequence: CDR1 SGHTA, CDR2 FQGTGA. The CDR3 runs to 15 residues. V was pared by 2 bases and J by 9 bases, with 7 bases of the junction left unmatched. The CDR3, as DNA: TGTGCCAGCAGCTTAGGGCTAGCGGGGGTGGCTGAGCAGTTCTTC. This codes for CASSLGLAGVAEQFF.